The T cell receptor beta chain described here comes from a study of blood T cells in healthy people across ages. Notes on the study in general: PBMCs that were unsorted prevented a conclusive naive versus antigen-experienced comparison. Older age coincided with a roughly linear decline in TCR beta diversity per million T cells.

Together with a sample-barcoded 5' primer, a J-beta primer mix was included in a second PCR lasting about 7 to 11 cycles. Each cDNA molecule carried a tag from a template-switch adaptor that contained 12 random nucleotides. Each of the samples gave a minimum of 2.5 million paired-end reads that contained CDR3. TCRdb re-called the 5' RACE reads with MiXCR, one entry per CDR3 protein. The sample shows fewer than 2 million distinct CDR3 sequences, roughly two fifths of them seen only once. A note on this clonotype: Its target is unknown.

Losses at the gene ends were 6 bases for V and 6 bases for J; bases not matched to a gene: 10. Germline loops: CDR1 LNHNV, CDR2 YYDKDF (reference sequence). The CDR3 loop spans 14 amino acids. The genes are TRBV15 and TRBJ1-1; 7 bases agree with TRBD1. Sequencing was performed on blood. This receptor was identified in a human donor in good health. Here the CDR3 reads CATRPYRGRAEAFF. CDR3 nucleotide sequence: TGTGCCACCAGACCATACAGGGGAAGGGCTGAAGCTTTCTTT. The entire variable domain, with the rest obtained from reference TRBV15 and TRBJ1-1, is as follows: DAMVIQNPRYQVTQFGKPVTLSCSQTLNHNVMYWYQQKSSQAPKLLFHYYDKDFNNEADTPDNFQSRRPNTSFCFLDIRSPGLGDTAMYLCATRPYRGRAEAFFGQGTRLTVV.